These T cell receptor beta chains were read from a single sample in a study of Graves' ophthalmopathy and Graves' hyperthyroidism. TCRdb passed the multiplex PCR reads through MiXCR, listing each CDR3 protein once. The profile covers over a million distinct CDR3 sequences, with less than 45% appearing a single time and more than 9.5% taken by the ten largest. Specimen: peripheral blood or thyroid tissue (not recorded which). The source of these receptors is an adult man with Graves' hyperthyroidism. Both conserved end residues are part of each CDR3. The D gene is left open where the match is weak. Clone size appears in some rows only: once, few, many, or a class for an expanded clone.

cdr3_aa cdr3_nt clone_size d_call j_call v_call
CATLGQALSSYF TGTGCCACCTTGGGACAGGCCCTATCTTCGTACTTC . TRBD1 TRBJ2-7 TRBV11-3
CSAPGNTGELFF TGCAGCGCCCCAGGGAACACCGGGGAGCTGTTTTTT many . TRBJ2-2 TRBV29-1
CASSYPGGADQPQHF TGTGCCAGCAGTTACCCAGGGGGCGCGGATCAGCCCCAGCATTTT . TRBD1 TRBJ1-5 TRBV6-5
CASSQSASSGNTIYF TGTGCCAGCAGCCAATCTGCGAGCTCTGGAAACACCATATATTTT few . TRBJ1-3 TRBV16
CASSLEGHLRRETQYF TGTGCCAGCAGCCTCGAGGGACATCTTCGGCGGGAGACCCAGTACTTC many . TRBJ2-5 TRBV7-2
CASLEGGFSGELFF TGTGCCAGCCTCGAGGGGGGTTTTTCCGGGGAGCTGTTTTTT . . TRBJ2-2 TRBV5-6
CAISGQPQETQYF TGTGCCATCAGTGGGCAGCCACAAGAGACCCAGTACTTC . . TRBJ2-5 TRBV10-3
CASSHLGQGGYEQYF TGTGCCAGCAGCCACCTCGGACAGGGGGGCTACGAGCAGTACTTC . TRBD1 TRBJ2-7 TRBV6-5
CSVGQGSNQPQYF TGCAGCGTTGGGCAGGGAAGCAATCAGCCCCAGTACTTC . . TRBJ2-5 TRBV29-1
CATSSRPNSNQPQHF TGTGCCACCAGCAGCAGACCGAATAGCAATCAGCCCCAGCATTTT many . TRBJ1-5 TRBV15
CSVDVGSGETQYF TGCAGCGTTGATGTCGGGAGTGGAGAGACCCAGTACTTC many . TRBJ2-5 TRBV29-1
CASSEEAGNTGELFF TGTGCCAGCAGTGAAGAGGCAGGCAACACCGGGGAGCTGTTTTTT . . TRBJ2-2 TRBV6-6
CASSLTSDDSYEQYF TGTGCCAGCAGCTTGACATCGGACGACTCCTACGAGCAGTACTTC few . TRBJ2-7 TRBV11-2
CASAGERRNSPLHF TGTGCCAGCGCGGGGGAAAGGAGGAATTCACCCCTCCACTTT . . TRBJ1-6 TRBV5-8
CATARTGGRGSQHF TGTGCCACCGCACGGACAGGGGGCCGAGGGTCCCAGCATTTT few TRBD1 TRBJ1-5 TRBV19
CSARGQGTWETQYF TGCAGTGCTAGAGGGCAGGGGACCTGGGAGACCCAGTACTTC many . TRBJ2-5 TRBV20-1
CASRESGTGQETQYF TGTGCCAGCAGGGAAAGCGGGACAGGGCAAGAGACCCAGTACTTC . TRBD1 TRBJ2-5 TRBV13
CASGGPGNTIYF TGTGCCAGCGGGGGGCCTGGAAACACCATATATTTT . . TRBJ1-3 TRBV25-1
CSVEEVGGHPGGLFF TGCAGCGTTGAAGAAGTTGGGGGGCACCCAGGGGGACTGTTTTTT many TRBD1 TRBJ1-4 TRBV29-1
CSVTRTAYSYEQYF TGCAGCGTAACACGGACGGCCTACTCCTACGAGCAGTACTTC many . TRBJ2-7 TRBV29-1
CATSSSRAGQPQHF TGTGCCACCAGCAGCTCCCGGGCAGGTCAGCCCCAGCATTTT . . TRBJ1-5 TRBV15
CASSGTSGDGYTF TGTGCCAGCAGCGGGACTAGCGGGGATGGCTACACCTTC . . TRBJ1-2 TRBV6-5
CASSLVRDVVSGYTF TGCGCCAGCAGCTTGGTCCGGGATGTTGTATCGGGCTACACCTTC many . TRBJ1-2 TRBV5-1
CASSQGGASGNTF TGTGCCAGCAGCCAGGGAGGGGCATCTGGAAACACCTTC . . TRBJ1-2 TRBV7-2
CASSDSRLAGTSYEQYF TGTGCCAGCAGTGACTCGAGACTAGCGGGTACATCCTACGAGCAGTACTTC . TRBD2 TRBJ2-7 TRBV6-5
CASSSDPGTGAFF TGTGCCAGCAGCTCGGACCCAGGGACAGGAGCTTTCTTT . TRBD1 TRBJ1-1 TRBV7-2
CASRLVGTGGYEQYF TGTGCCAGCAGACTGGTCGGGACAGGGGGCTACGAGCAGTACTTC . TRBD1 TRBJ2-7 TRBV10-3
CASSLVQAANSPLHF TGCGCCAGCAGCTTGGTCCAGGCAGCTAATTCACCCCTCCACTTT . . TRBJ1-6 TRBV5-1
CSARKPWTGYEAFF TGCAGTGCGCGAAAGCCCTGGACAGGGTATGAAGCTTTCTTT many TRBD1 TRBJ1-1 TRBV20-1
CASSSGATEAFF TGTGCCAGCAGTTCTGGGGCCACTGAAGCTTTCTTT few . TRBJ1-1 TRBV24-1
CASSIDSLGNQPQHF TGTGCCAGTAGTATTGACAGTCTGGGCAATCAGCCCCAGCATTTT many . TRBJ1-5 TRBV19
CASSGLGRNTEAFF TGCGCCAGCAGCGGACTGGGACGTAACACTGAAGCTTTCTTT . . TRBJ1-1 TRBV5-1
CASSDASYEQYF TGTGCCAGCAGCGACGCTAGCTACGAGCAGTACTTC . . TRBJ2-7 TRBV7-9
CASSWPRAGNTIYF TGTGCCAGCAGTTGGCCCAGGGCTGGAAACACCATATATTTT . . TRBJ1-3 TRBV28
CSVAPRTGPNSYEQYF TGCAGCGTTGCACCTAGGACAGGGCCGAACTCCTACGAGCAGTACTTC . TRBD1 TRBJ2-7 TRBV29-1
CASAKGQQGAGYTF TGTGCCAGCGCCAAGGGACAACAGGGAGCTGGCTACACCTTC . . TRBJ1-2 TRBV2